The TCR beta chain under discussion was sequenced for a study of blood T cell repertoires in COVID-19. Study as a whole: The samples span acute and convalescent COVID-19 from the United States, Italy and Spain. PBMCs, B-cell-depleted T cells, or T cells were the source of the cDNA or gDNA that made up the material.

The table lists this clone with a few counts. Seattle enrolled patients during active infection and tracked them longitudinally. This CDR3 has 15 amino acids. CDR1 and CDR2 from the germline V gene are MNHEY and SVGAGI. Trimming left V 10 bases short and J 0 bases short, with 18 bases between. In the authors' workflow: Reference gene primers were amplified, and this amplification served to estimate nucleated cell counts. Generated by immunoSEQ multiplex PCR, the TCRdb table keeps only in-frame clones and is missing some. The V and J calls and clone size were taken over from that table, and D and trimming were inferred from the DNA. The repertoire holds a few hundred thousand clones, around 89% seen once, with 1.5% to 2% in the top ten.

This receptor was identified in a woman between 25 and 40 years old with COVID-19, enrolled during active disease. Sequencing input: peripheral blood. The chain joins TRBV6-5 to TRBJ1-1, with no clear D. CDR3 DNA: TGTGCCACCCGAAAGCTAAGCAATATGAACACTGAAGCTTTCTTT. It yields the protein CATRKLSNMNTEAFF.